A selection of T cell receptor beta chains follows, all from one sample in a study of vaccination and CD4 T cells after COVID-19. MiXCR was run by TCRdb on the PCR reads, yielding one entry per CDR3 protein. The sample shows about 25,000 distinct CDR3 sequences, around 54% of them seen only once. These receptors' antigens are unknown. The sequencing input was CD4+ T cells from blood, cultured in vitro. These receptors all come from a human donor who had recovered from COVID-19. CDR3s include the opening cysteine and the closing phenylalanine or tryptophan. A D gene is named only where the DNA matches it firmly. Clone sizes are given selectively: once, few, many, or a class where the clone is expanded.

few	-	TRBV30	TRBJ1-2	CAWSTGGGGYTF	TGTGCCTGGAGTACCGGGGGCGGTGGCTACACCTTC
-	-	TRBV12-3/TRBV12-4	TRBJ2-7	CASSPPQAYEQYF	TGTGCCAGCAGCCCGCCGCAGGCCTACGAGCAGTACTTC
-	-	TRBV6-1	TRBJ2-1	CASNRRAGAYNEQFF	TGTGCCAGCAATCGTAGGGCGGGGGCTTACAATGAGCAGTTCTTC
-	-	TRBV11-3	TRBJ1-1	CASSQVSSRGGEAFF	TGTGCCAGCAGCCAGGTGTCAAGCAGAGGGGGTGAAGCTTTCTTT
-	TRBD2	TRBV6-2/TRBV6-3	TRBJ2-7	CASSYLGSGTRPIYEQYF	TGTGCCAGCAGTTATCTCGGTAGCGGGACGAGACCCATCTACGAGCAGTACTTC
-	-	TRBV7-9	TRBJ2-7	CASSSKGPGPGEQYF	TGTGCCAGCAGCTCGAAGGGACCGGGCCCGGGGGAGCAGTACTTC
few	TRBD2	TRBV7-9	TRBJ2-3	CASSLSATSGYTQYF	TGTGCCAGCAGCTTAAGCGCGACTAGCGGGTATACGCAGTATTTT
-	TRBD2	TRBV7-2	TRBJ2-7	CASSAGAGGPASYEQYF	TGTGCCAGCAGCGCAGGAGCGGGGGGGCCGGCCTCCTACGAGCAGTACTTC
few	-	TRBV20-1	TRBJ1-1	CSAPVQGMNTEAFF	TGCAGTGCCCCGGTTCAGGGGATGAACACTGAAGCTTTCTTT
-	-	TRBV20-1	TRBJ2-7	CSARGVGVSYEQYF	TGCAGTGCTAGAGGGGTCGGGGTCTCCTACGAGCAGTACTTC
-	-	TRBV19	TRBJ2-5	CASSMGVQETQYF	TGTGCCAGTAGTATGGGGGTTCAAGAGACCCAGTACTTC
-	-	TRBV6-1	TRBJ1-5	CASSQAVHQPQHF	TGTGCCAGCAGCCAAGCAGTGCATCAGCCCCAGCATTTT
-	TRBD1	TRBV10-3	TRBJ2-7	CAIRSPGQGKYEQYF	TGTGCCATCAGATCTCCGGGACAGGGTAAATACGAGCAGTACTTC
-	-	TRBV30	TRBJ1-2	CAWSFTNGYTF	TGTGCCTGGAGTTTCACGAATGGCTACACCTTC
-	-	TRBV6-5	TRBJ1-1	CASSYVHSMNTEAFF	TGTGCCAGCAGTTACGTTCATTCGATGAACACTGAAGCTTTCTTT
few	-	TRBV30	TRBJ2-3	CAWSVQQDTQYF	TGTGCCTGGAGTGTCCAGCAAGATACGCAGTATTTT
few	-	TRBV7-2	TRBJ1-2	CASSLLSVPYGYTF	TGTGCCAGCAGCTTACTCTCCGTTCCATATGGCTACACCTTC
-	-	TRBV4-1	TRBJ1-6	CASSPRAPENYNSPLHF	TGCGCCAGCAGCCCGCGGGCTCCGGAAAATTATAATTCACCCCTCCACTTT
-	-	TRBV6-2/TRBV6-3	TRBJ2-4	CASSYDPARRIQYF	TGTGCCAGCAGTTACGACCCGGCTAGGCGCATTCAGTACTTC
few	-	TRBV20-1	TRBJ1-5	CSARQGNEGNQPQHF	TGCAGTGCTAGACAGGGGAACGAAGGCAATCAGCCCCAGCATTTT
-	TRBD1	TRBV12-3/TRBV12-4	TRBJ2-3	CASSLKGGQGTDTQYF	TGTGCCAGCAGTTTAAAGGGGGGACAGGGAACAGATACGCAGTATTTT
-	TRBD1	TRBV7-2	TRBJ1-2	CASSLRTDRGNGYTF	TGTGCCAGCAGCTTAAGGACCGACAGGGGAAATGGCTACACCTTC
-	-	TRBV5-8	TRBJ1-2	CASSLVNYGYTF	TGTGCCAGCAGCTTGGTAAACTATGGCTACACCTTC